This T cell receptor (beta chain) came from a study of persistence of HIV-infected CD4 T cells. Study as a whole: A couple of participants gave one leukapheresis sample; others gave up to about 200 mL blood repeatedly.

Sequencing used immunoSEQ version 4 in survey mode. Template was genomic DNA at 8 to 10 ng/uL, with up to 1 ug used per sample. Sequencing used immunoSEQ multiplex PCR; TCRdb keeps in-frame clones, though not all of them. The sample contains roughly 13,000 clones, 71% of which appear only once. A note on this clone: Its cognate antigen is unknown.

Study-wide points: TCRbeta richness was lower in CMV- and Gag-responding cells than in anti-CD3/anti-CD28-responding cells.

Lysates of CMV-infected fibroblasts at around 9.9 ug/mL stimulated these cells. Sorting of responding CD4+ T cells relied on upregulated CD40 ligand together with CD69. Before stimulation, PBMCs underwent CD8+ T cell depletion. Germline V gene lookup returns CDR1 SGHTA and CDR2 FQGTGA. The V end lost 6 bases, the J end lost 1 base, and 6 bases lay between the germline ends. CDR3 length equals 13 residues. The V and J genes are TRBV7-3 and TRBJ2-2, with D unclear. The receptor was derived from an adult man with HIV who was CMV-seropositive. The sequenced sample was CD4+ T cells sorted from PBMCs after approximately 20-hour stimulation, obtained from a patient who received antiretroviral therapy. The CDR3 protein is CASSYRNTGELFF. As DNA, the CDR3 is TGTGCCAGCAGTTACAGGAACACCGGGGAGCTGTTTTTT.